Given below is one T cell receptor beta chain in context. This entry belongs to a study of T cell responses to AZD1222 COVID-19 vaccine. Measured with immunoSEQ multiplex PCR; TCRdb has only the in-frame clones, and not every one. The data show roughly 70,000 clones, with 60% to 85% seen just once and 20% to 30% held by the top ten. Germline V lookup: CDR1 SGHAT, CDR2 FQNNGV. Trimming cost V 2 bases and J 1 base, with 3 bases left between them. The CDR3 contains 13 residues. The specimen was peripheral blood, collected on day 0 of MenACWY control vaccination. This sequence was found in an adult in good health. This chain joins TRBV11-2 and TRBJ1-3, with D unclear. This CDR3 is CASSLRSGNTIYF. CDR3 nucleotides: TGTGCCAGCAGCTTACGTTCTGGAAACACCATATATTTT. Combining the CDR3 with reference TRBV11-2 and TRBJ1-3 gives the whole variable domain EAGVAQSPRYKIIEKRQSVAFWCNPISGHATLYWYQQILGQGPKLLIQFQNNGVVDDSQLPKDRFSAERLKGVDSTLKIQPAKLEDSAVYLCASSLRSGNTIYFGEGSWLTVV.